The clone carrying this TCR beta chain is labeled medium-sized. Its specificity is unknown. V lost 5 bases to trimming and J lost 5 bases, with 9 bases between them. CDR1 is MNHEY and CDR2 is SMNVEV in the germline V gene (reference sequence). The CDR3 totals 13 residues. The sample comes from a study of prognosis after radiotherapy for stage I lung cancer. Template was genomic DNA; TCR beta CDR3 amplified in two multiplex PCR rounds. First-round PCR amplification was performed with primers specific to each TRBV and TRBJ gene. TCRdb reprocessed the multiplex PCR reads with MiXCR, giving one entry per CDR3 protein. The table includes some 15,000 distinct CDR3 sequences, about 30% detected once. Study observations and caveats: Nobody established whether the expanded TCR clones were specific to the tumor. Among patients who developed distant metastases, Shannon entropy after stereotactic body radiation therapy was lower.

The source is a donor older than 45 with non-small cell lung cancer. The chain couples TRBV27 to TRBJ2-2; a possible D gene is TRBD2 (6 bases). Sequenced material: PBMCs, taken before or after stereotactic body radiation therapy (not recorded which). CDR3 sequence reads: CASSQRGTGELFF. CDR3 sequence (DNA): TGTGCCAGCAGTCAACGGGGGACCGGGGAGCTGTTTTTT.